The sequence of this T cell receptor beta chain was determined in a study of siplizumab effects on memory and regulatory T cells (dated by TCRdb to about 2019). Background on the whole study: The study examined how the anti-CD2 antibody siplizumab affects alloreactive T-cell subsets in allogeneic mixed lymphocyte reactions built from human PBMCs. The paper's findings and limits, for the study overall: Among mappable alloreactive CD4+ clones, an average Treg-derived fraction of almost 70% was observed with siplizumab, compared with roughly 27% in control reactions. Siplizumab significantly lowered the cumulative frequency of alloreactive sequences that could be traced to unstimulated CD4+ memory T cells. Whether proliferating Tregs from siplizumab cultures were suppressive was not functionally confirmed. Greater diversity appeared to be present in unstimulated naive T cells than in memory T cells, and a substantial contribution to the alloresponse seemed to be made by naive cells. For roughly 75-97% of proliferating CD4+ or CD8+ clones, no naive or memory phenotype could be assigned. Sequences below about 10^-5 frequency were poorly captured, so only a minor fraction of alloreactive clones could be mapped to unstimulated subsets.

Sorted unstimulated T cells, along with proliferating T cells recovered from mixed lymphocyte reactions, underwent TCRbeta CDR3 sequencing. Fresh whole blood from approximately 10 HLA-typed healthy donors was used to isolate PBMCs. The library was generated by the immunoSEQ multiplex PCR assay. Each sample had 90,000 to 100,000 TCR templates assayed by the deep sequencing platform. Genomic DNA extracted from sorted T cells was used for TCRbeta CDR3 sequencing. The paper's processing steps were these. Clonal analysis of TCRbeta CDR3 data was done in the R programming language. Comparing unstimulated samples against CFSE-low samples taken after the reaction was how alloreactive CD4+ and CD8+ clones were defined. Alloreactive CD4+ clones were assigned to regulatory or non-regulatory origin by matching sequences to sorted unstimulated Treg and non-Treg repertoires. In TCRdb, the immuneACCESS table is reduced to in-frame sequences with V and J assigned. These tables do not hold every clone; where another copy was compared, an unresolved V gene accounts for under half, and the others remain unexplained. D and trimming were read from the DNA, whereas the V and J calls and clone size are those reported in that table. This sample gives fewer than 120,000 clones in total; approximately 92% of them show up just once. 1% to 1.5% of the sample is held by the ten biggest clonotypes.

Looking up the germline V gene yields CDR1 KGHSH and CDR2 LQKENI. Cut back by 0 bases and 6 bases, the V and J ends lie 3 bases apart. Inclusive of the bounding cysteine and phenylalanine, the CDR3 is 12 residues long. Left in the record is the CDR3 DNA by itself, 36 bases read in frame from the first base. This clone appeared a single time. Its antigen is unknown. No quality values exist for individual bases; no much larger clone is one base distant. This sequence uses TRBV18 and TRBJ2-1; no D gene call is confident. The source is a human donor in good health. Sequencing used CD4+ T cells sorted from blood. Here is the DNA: TGTGCCAGCTCACCACCCGGCAATGAGCAGTTCTTC. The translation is CASSPPGNEQFF.